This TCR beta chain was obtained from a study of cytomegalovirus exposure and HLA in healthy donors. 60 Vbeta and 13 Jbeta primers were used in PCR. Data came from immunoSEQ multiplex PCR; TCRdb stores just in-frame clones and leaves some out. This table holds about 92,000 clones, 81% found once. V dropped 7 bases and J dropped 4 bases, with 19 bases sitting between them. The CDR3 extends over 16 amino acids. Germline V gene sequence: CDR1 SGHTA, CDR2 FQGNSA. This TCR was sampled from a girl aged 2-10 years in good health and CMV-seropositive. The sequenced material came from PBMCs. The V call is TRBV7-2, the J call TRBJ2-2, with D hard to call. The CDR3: CASTLTRGIATGELFF. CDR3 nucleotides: TGTGCCAGCACCCTAACTCGAGGAATTGCCACCGGGGAGCTGTTTTTT.